These 21 T cell receptor beta chains originate from one sample sequenced in a study of blood T cell repertoires in COVID-19. Assay used: immunoSEQ multiplex PCR; TCRdb lists only in-frame clones, some missing. The sample has 50,000 to 65,000 clones, 82% seen once; the top ten hold 22%. Source material: peripheral blood. These receptors all come from a woman aged 60 to 75 with acute or convalescent COVID-19.

V and J are TRBV6-6 and TRBJ2-1; D remains ambiguous. CDR3 size: 14 residues. Germline V lookup: CDR1 MNHNY, CDR2 SVGAGI (reference sequence). With 4 bases removed from V and 5 bases from J, the gap between germline ends came to 12 bases. The CDR3 reads CASSFNEKNNEQFF. Here the CDR3 DNA reads TGTGCCAGCAGTTTTAATGAGAAGAACAATGAGCAGTTCTTC.

The gene calls are TRBV10-2 and TRBJ1-2; TRBD1 might be the D (5 bases). The CDR3 has 11 amino acids. Per the germline V gene, CDR1 is WSHSY and CDR2 is SAAADI. The V end was cut by 6 bases, the J end by 5 bases, with 7 bases between. The CDR3 DNA reads TGCGCCAGCAGAGGGGATTATGGCTACACCTTC. Protein: CASRGDYGYTF.

The chain links TRBV15 to TRBJ2-7; a weak D match, TRBD1 (6 bases). Germline V CDR1 and CDR2: LNHNV, YYDKDF (reference sequence). V lost 4 bases and J lost 1, with 14 bases in between. This CDR3 spans 15 amino acids. For the CDR3, the DNA is TGTGCCACCAGCATTACAGACAGGTCTTCCTACGAGCAGTACTTC. Amino acid sequence: CATSITDRSSYEQYF.

A note on this clone: Other DNA sequences in the sample encode the same CDR3. This chain uses TRBV5-1 with TRBJ1-1; D perhaps matches TRBD1 (5 bases). Trimming cost V 5 bases and J 4 bases, with 9 bases left between them. Germline values: CDR1 SGHRS, CDR2 YFSETQ. CDR3 length: 12 residues. The CDR3 reads CASSRGSTEAFF. The CDR3 DNA reads as TGCGCCAGCAGTCGGGGGTCCACTGAAGCTTTCTTT.

The chain links TRBV19 to TRBJ1-1, with D uncertain. The CDR3 loop spans 15 amino acids. The germline CDR1 and CDR2 sequences are LNHDA and SQIVND (reference sequence). V was clipped by 3 bases and J by 4 bases, with 15 bases between them. For the CDR3, the DNA is TGTGCCAGTAGTATTACGGGGATGTCGAGCACTGAAGCTTTCTTT. Residues: CASSITGMSSTEAFF.

This clone was seen just once. V and J are TRBV7-3 and TRBJ2-1, with 11 bases identical to TRBD2. Trimming cost V 5 bases and J 8 bases; bases outside gene matches: 11. The CDR3 consists of 16 residues. Germline V gives CDR1 SGHTA, CDR2 FQGTGA. In nucleotides, the CDR3 is TGTGCCAGCAGCCCCCAGGTTAGCGGGGGGGTCTATGAGCAGTTCTTC. This gives the protein CASSPQVSGGVYEQFF.

The chain employs TRBV18 and TRBJ1-4; D remains unclear. The CDR3 spans 14 residues. V lost 8 bases, J lost 4 bases, and 14 bases lay in between. The germline V gene has CDR1 KGHSH and CDR2 LQKENI. The CDR3 region is CASQLGLGNEKLFF. The DNA of the CDR3 is TGTGCCAGCCAACTAGGGCTTGGTAATGAAAAACTGTTTTTT.

The sample holds a few counts of this clone. This chain connects TRBV27 to TRBJ1-1; 8 positions agree with TRBD1. Germline-derived CDR1 and CDR2 are MNHEY and SMNVEV (reference sequence). The ends lost 10 bases at V and 5 bases at J; junction bases unmatched: 15. This CDR3 is 15 amino acids long. The CDR3, as DNA: TGTGCCACCGTGGACAGGGAGAAGGGGAAAACTGAAGCTTTCTTT. Translation gives CATVDREKGKTEAFF.

This chain joins TRBV6-1 and TRBJ2-7, with 12 bases aligning to TRBD2. Germline V lookup: CDR1 MNHNS, CDR2 SASEGT. The CDR3 is 15 amino acids. V dropped 3 bases and J dropped 4; count of bases not matched to a gene: 4. The CDR3 nucleotides read TGTGCCAGCAGTGATGGACTAGCGGGGCCATACGAGCAGTACTTC. It specifies CASSDGLAGPYEQYF.

This clone was seen only a few times. This chain links TRBV3-1 (or the pseudogene TRBV3-2) with TRBJ1-2; 7 nucleotides line up with TRBD1. The CDR3 has 14 amino acids. Trimming cost V 6 bases and J 3 bases; bases outside gene matches: 7. Germline CDR1 LGHDT, CDR2 YNNKEL (reference sequence). The CDR3 nucleotides are TGTGCCAGCAGACCAACCGACAGGGACTATGGCTACACCTTC. Translation: CASRPTDRDYGYTF.

This rearrangement joins TRBV27 to TRBJ2-7; 8 nucleotides match TRBD1. Germline V gives CDR1 MNHEY, CDR2 SMNVEV (reference sequence). The V and J ends lost 6 bases and 3 bases, in that order; junction bases with no gene match: 4. CDR3 length equals 13 residues. The CDR3, as DNA: TGTGCCAGCAGGGGGACAGGCGGCTACGAGCAGTACTTC. Protein sequence: CASRGTGGYEQYF.

This chain connects TRBV6-5 to TRBJ1-2; D unclear. Deletions cut 7 bases from V and 3 bases from J, with 15 bases between. The CDR3 length is 14 residues. Germline V CDR1 and CDR2: MNHEY, SVGAGI. CDR3 nucleotide sequence: TGTGCCAGCAAGTCTTTGGGCAGTGACTATGGCTACACCTTC. It translates to CASKSLGSDYGYTF.

V gene TRBV6-5 combines with J gene TRBJ1-1; maybe TRBD1 (5 bases). The CDR3 has 14 amino acids. V shed 9 bases and J shed 5 bases, with 19 bases lying between them. Germline CDR1 and CDR2: MNHEY and SVGAGI. The CDR3 loop is CASETGQGQTEAFF. CDR3 nucleotide sequence: TGTGCCAGTGAAACTGGGCAGGGCCAGACTGAAGCTTTCTTT.

The CDR3: CASINDISYEQYF. DNA for the CDR3: TGTGCCAGCATCAACGACATTTCCTACGAGCAGTACTTC. J is TRBJ2-7 and V is TRBV11-2, with D unresolved. This CDR3 comprises 13 residues. Trimming took off 7 bases at V and 1 base at J, with 11 bases between the two ends. The germline V gene encodes CDR1 SGHAT and CDR2 FQNNGV.

This chain joins TRBV7-8 and TRBJ1-2; D perhaps matches TRBD1 (5 bases). Germline V lookup: CDR1 SGHVS, CDR2 FQNEAQ. V lost 1 base to trimming and J lost 6 bases, with 15 bases between them. There are 15 residues in the CDR3. CDR3: CASSLDGRGLDGYTF. DNA of the CDR3: TGTGCCAGCAGCTTAGACGGGAGGGGTTTGGATGGCTACACCTTC.

The gene calls are TRBV2 and TRBJ1-1, with a weak D call TRBD1 (6 bases). V was trimmed by 5 bases and J by 7 bases, leaving 14 bases between them. The CDR3 contains 13 residues. Per germline, CDR1 SNHLY and CDR2 FYNNEI. The CDR3 region has the DNA TGTGCCAGCAGTAGGGGACAAAGTTTTGAAGCTTTCTTT. Amino acids: CASSRGQSFEAFF. Looking up the rest from reference TRBV2 and TRBJ1-1 gives the full variable domain: EPEVTQTPSHQVTQMGQEVILRCVPISNHLYFYWYRQILGQKVEFLVSFYNNEISEKSEIFDDQFSVERPDGSNFTLKIRSTKLEDSAMYFCASSRGQSFEAFFGQGTRLTVV.

This clone was found once. This sequence joins TRBV7-3 and TRBJ1-1; D is ambiguous. V lost 2 bases, J lost 1 base, and 14 bases lay in between. The CDR3 is made up of 16 amino acids. Germline CDR1 and CDR2: SGHTA and FQGTGA. The DNA for the CDR3 is TGTGCCAGCAGCTTAGGTTATGGGGAGGAGAACACTGAAGCTTTCTTT. Amino acid sequence: CASSLGYGEENTEAFF. Filled out from reference TRBV7-3 and TRBJ1-1, the complete variable domain reads GAGVSQTPSNKVTEKGKYVELRCDPISGHTALYWYRQSLGQGPEFLIYFQGTGAADDSGLPNDRFFAVRPEGSVSTLKIQRTERGDSAVYLCASSLGYGEENTEAFFGQGTRLTVV.

This sequence joins TRBV30 and TRBJ2-3; the D is unclear. Trimming took off 4 bases at V and 4 bases at J, with 18 bases between the two ends. From germline, CDR1 is GTSNPN and CDR2 SVGIG (reference sequence). The CDR3 loop spans 15 amino acids. The chain's CDR3 is CAWTGQQYGPDTQYF. CDR3 in DNA: TGTGCCTGGACAGGCCAGCAATACGGTCCAGATACGCAGTATTTT. Filled out from reference TRBV30 and TRBJ2-3, the complete variable domain reads SQTIHQWPATLVQPVGSPLSLECTVEGTSNPNLYWYRQAAGRGLQLLFYSVGIGQISSEVPQNLSASRPQDRQFILSSKKLLLSDSGFYLCAWTGQQYGPDTQYFGPGTRLTVL.

The V and J genes are TRBV18 and TRBJ1-5; 8 positions agree with TRBD1. Germline V gene sequence: CDR1 KGHSH, CDR2 LQKENI. The V gene end was trimmed by 6 bases and the J gene end by 6 bases; junction bases not matched to a gene: 7. The CDR3 loop spans 14 amino acids. DNA of the CDR3: TGTGCCAGCTCTCTCCAGGGGGCCAGTCAGCCCCAGCATTTT. It specifies CASSLQGASQPQHF.

The chain is built from TRBV27 and TRBJ2-1; 11 bases map to TRBD1. The CDR3 extends over 19 amino acids. Germline assignment: CDR1 MNHEY and CDR2 SMNVEV (reference sequence). V shed 0 bases, J shed 2 bases, and the junction held 9 bases outside the gene matches. The CDR3 sequence: CASSLSKGQGDSPYNEQFF. For the CDR3, the DNA is TGTGCCAGCAGTTTATCGAAGGGACAGGGGGATTCACCCTACAATGAGCAGTTCTTC.

This clone has only a few counts. The J gene is TRBJ1-2, the V gene TRBV5-1; 8 bases align to TRBD1. Germline V gene data show CDR1 as SGHRS and CDR2 as YFSETQ. This CDR3 comprises 14 residues. The junction had 4 bases not matched to a gene; V was cut back by 4 bases and J by 2 bases. DNA for the CDR3: TGCGCCAGCAGCAGCCGGGACAGGAACTATGGCTACACCTTC. It encodes CASSSRDRNYGYTF.